Below, 21 T cell receptor beta chains from the same sample are listed, as sequenced in a study of blood T cell repertoires in COVID-19. Here immunoSEQ multiplex PCR was the method, and the copy in TCRdb shows in-frame clones only, minus some. Among 56,000 or so clones listed, approximately 79% were seen once. The sequencing sample was made of peripheral blood. The receptors were gathered from a woman in her 70s with acute or convalescent COVID-19.

The chain joins TRBV11-3 to TRBJ2-3, with D possibly being TRBD2 (5 bases). The CDR3 has 15 residues. Germline V gene lookup returns CDR1 SGHNT and CDR2 YENEEA. Trimming left V 5 bases short and J 0 bases short, with 12 bases between. CDR3 sequence reads: CASSPRDRSTDTQYF. The CDR3 DNA is TGTGCCAGCAGCCCCCGGGATAGGAGCACAGATACGCAGTATTTT.

This clone was seen only a few times. The J gene is TRBJ2-7, the V gene TRBV11-3; weak D call: TRBD2 (7 bases). The V and J ends lost 0 bases and 5 bases respectively, with 14 bases between them. The germline V gene encodes CDR1 SGHNT and CDR2 YENEEA. The CDR3 sequence is 15 residues long. The CDR3 region is CASSLEGGGIDEQYF. CDR3 in DNA: TGTGCCAGCAGCTTAGAGGGAGGGGGGATCGACGAGCAGTACTTC.

V and J are TRBV5-4 and TRBJ2-3, with 7 nucleotides matching TRBD1. Germline-derived CDR1 and CDR2 are SGHNT and YYREEE (reference sequence). Trimming removed 3 bases from V and 1 base from J; junction bases left unmatched: 5. This CDR3 is built from 15 residues. The CDR3 region is CASSSIGGRTDTQYF. The CDR3 DNA sequence: TGTGCCAGCAGCTCGATAGGGGGCCGCACAGATACGCAGTATTTT.

This clone was recorded once. This chain uses TRBV19 with TRBJ1-5; the match to TRBD1 covers 10 bases. V lost 6 bases and J lost 1; bases outside the gene matches: 15. Per the germline V gene, CDR1 is LNHDA and CDR2 is SQIVND (reference sequence). This CDR3 region has 19 residues. CDR3: CASSPTTWDRGRSNQPQHF. CDR3 bases: TGTGCCAGTAGCCCAACTACATGGGACAGGGGAAGAAGCAATCAGCCCCAGCATTTT.

The chain carries TRBV5-1 and TRBJ1-3; TRBD1 is a possible D gene (6 bases). V was clipped by 0 bases and J by 0 bases, with 10 bases between them. Germline-derived CDR1 and CDR2 are SGHRS and YFSETQ. The CDR3 is 16 amino acids. DNA for the CDR3: TGCGCCAGCAGCTTGGCGCCGACAGGCTCTGGAAACACCATATATTTT. Protein: CASSLAPTGSGNTIYF.

This clone was observed a handful of times. This chain joins TRBV19 and TRBJ1-6; D is perhaps TRBD1 (5 bases). This CDR3 contains 13 residues. V was trimmed by 6 bases and J by 8 bases, leaving 11 bases between them. CDR1 and CDR2 (germline): LNHDA, SQIVND (reference sequence). CDR3 nucleotides: TGTGCCAGTAGGAGCACCAGGGATTCACCCCTCCACTTT. It encodes CASRSTRDSPLHF. Drawing the rest from reference TRBV19 and TRBJ1-6, the complete variable domain is DGGITQSPKYLFRKEGQNVTLSCEQNLNHDAMYWYRQDPGQGLRLIYYSQIVNDFQKGDIAEGYSVSREKKESFPLTVTSAQKNPTAFYLCASRSTRDSPLHFGNGTRLTVT.

The chain employs TRBV7-6 and TRBJ2-5, with 14 bases lining up with TRBD2. Germline V gene data show CDR1 as SGHVS and CDR2 as FNYEAQ. V shed 5 bases and J 4 bases; nucleotides not matched to a gene: 6. The CDR3 has 16 amino acids. The CDR3 region has the DNA TGTGCCAGCAGCCTGACTAGCGGGGGGGCCAGAGAGACCCAGTACTTC. Encoded protein: CASSLTSGGARETQYF.

The chain is built from TRBV6-5 and TRBJ2-7, with D uncertain. The CDR3 covers 13 residues. V was shortened by 11 bases and J by 6 bases, with 20 bases between the two germline ends. Germline CDR1 and CDR2: MNHEY and SVGAGI. CDR3 loop: CAVPLGQAGEQYF. The CDR3, as DNA: TGTGCCGTGCCGCTCGGTCAGGCTGGCGAGCAGTACTTC.

This rearrangement joins TRBV4-2 to TRBJ1-6; D is undetermined. The germline gives CDR1 LGHNA, CDR2 YNFKEQ. V lost 3 bases to trimming and J lost 12 bases, with 12 bases between them. The CDR3 is made up of 13 amino acids. The CDR3 sequence: CASSQGVLRPLHF. In DNA form, the CDR3 reads TGTGCCAGCAGCCAGGGAGTTCTAAGACCCCTCCACTTT.

This clone has just a few counts. The chain is built from TRBV7-2 and TRBJ1-3; 7 positions match TRBD1. The CDR3 extends over 19 amino acids. The V gene end was trimmed by 1 base and the J gene end by 0 bases; junction bases not matched to a gene: 12. Germline V CDR1 and CDR2: SGHTA, FQGNSA. The CDR3 sequence: CASSLGSWDRTLSGNTIYF. CDR3 DNA: TGTGCCAGCAGCTTAGGTTCCTGGGACAGAACCCTCTCTGGAAACACCATATATTTT.

The V gene is TRBV7-9, the J gene TRBJ2-3, with D possibly TRBD2 on 6 matching bases. Trimming shortened V by 5 bases and J by 3 bases, and 27 bases separated the two germline ends. CDR3 length: 19 amino acids. Germline V lookup: CDR1 SEHNR, CDR2 FQNEAQ (reference sequence). The CDR3 bases are TGTGCCAGCAGCATCCCTCTTGCGGGGTCCCCTACCCGGACAGATACGCAGTATTTT. Protein sequence: CASSIPLAGSPTRTDTQYF.

The rearrangement joins TRBV7-3 to TRBJ2-3; 9 nucleotides line up with TRBD2. In germline, CDR1 is SGHTA, CDR2 FQGTGA. V lost 4 bases, J lost 0 bases, and 5 bases stayed unmatched. This CDR3 region has 16 residues. The CDR3 DNA reads TGTGCCAGCAGCTCTATAGCGGGGGCCAGCACAGATACGCAGTATTTT. It codes for CASSSIAGASTDTQYF.

The chain links TRBV5-8 to TRBJ1-4, with D perhaps TRBD1 (6 bases). Germline V gene sequence: CDR1 SGHTS, CDR2 YDEGEE. The ends were cut back, 4 bases at V and 0 bases at J, with 13 bases in the middle. This CDR3 comprises 16 residues. The CDR3 DNA reads TGTGCCAGCAGCAGCGGACAGAGTGCAACTAATGAAAAACTGTTTTTT. Amino acid sequence: CASSSGQSATNEKLFF.

The V and J genes are TRBV6-6 and TRBJ1-6; the D gene is possibly TRBD1 (6 bases). Germline V gene data show CDR1 as MNHNY and CDR2 as SVGAGI (reference sequence). V shed 2 bases and J shed 11 bases, with 10 bases lying between them. The CDR3 consists of 13 residues. The CDR3 nucleotides are TGTGCCAGCAGTTACCGTGGGACAACACCCCTCCACTTT. Residues: CASSYRGTTPLHF.

This rearrangement joins TRBV6-5 to TRBJ2-7; 9 nucleotides align to TRBD1. This CDR3 region has 13 residues. V was clipped by 7 bases and J by 5 bases; unmatched bases: 6. Germline-derived CDR1 and CDR2 are MNHEY and SVGAGI. In DNA, the CDR3 is TGTGCCAGCACTGGGACAGGGTTACACGAGCAGTACTTC. Its translation: CASTGTGLHEQYF.

The table lists this clone with a few counts. The genes are TRBV6-5 and TRBJ1-4; TRBD1 matches at 8 bases. The V and J ends lost 6 bases and 7 bases, in that order; junction bases with no gene match: 10. Per the germline V gene, CDR1 is MNHEY and CDR2 is SVGAGI. The CDR3 contains 15 residues. DNA for the CDR3: TGTGCCAGCAGCGGGACAGGTCGGGGTGGTGAAAAACTGTTTTTT. It codes for CASSGTGRGGEKLFF.

This clone appeared a single time. This chain joins TRBV10-1 and TRBJ1-4; D is ambiguous. The CDR3 covers 9 residues. Germline V gene sequence: CDR1 WNHNN, CDR2 SYGVQD (reference sequence). CDR3: CALREKLFF. The CDR3 nucleotides read TGCGCTTTACGGGAAAAACTGTTTTTT.

This chain uses TRBV3-1 (or the pseudogene TRBV3-2) with TRBJ1-1, with 9 bases lining up with TRBD1. The CDR3 extends over 16 amino acids. CDR1 is LGHDT, CDR2 YNNKEL, per germline (reference sequence). V was pared by 4 bases and J by 0 bases, with 6 bases of the junction left unmatched. CDR3 coding DNA: TGTGCCAGCAGCCGAGGGACAGGGTACTTGAACACTGAAGCTTTCTTT. Protein: CASSRGTGYLNTEAFF.

This chain uses TRBV7-2 with TRBJ1-6; 9 nucleotides align to TRBD1. This CDR3 has 14 amino acids. The germline V gene has CDR1 SGHTA and CDR2 FQGNSA. V trimming: 3 bases; J trimming: 10 bases; junction bases outside the gene matches: 4. The CDR3 DNA reads TGTGCCAGCAGCTTTAGGACAGGGGACTCACCCCTCCACTTT. It translates to CASSFRTGDSPLHF.

CDR3 residues: CASSPDSGLGDTQYF. The DNA of the CDR3 is TGTGCCAGCAGCCCCGACTCGGGGTTAGGAGATACGCAGTATTTT. The rearrangement uses TRBV6-6 and TRBJ2-3; a possible D gene is TRBD2 (5 bases). Between the trimmed V and J ends, which lost 6 bases and 5 bases, there was a span of 18 bases. The CDR3 is 15 amino acids. The germline gives CDR1 MNHNY, CDR2 SVGAGI (reference sequence).

The rearrangement links TRBV10-3 to TRBJ1-1; no reliable D call. CDR1 is ENHRY, CDR2 SYGVKD, per germline. Trimming took 3 bases from V and 1 from J, leaving 9 bases between them. The CDR3 sequence is 14 residues long. The CDR3 spells CAISDGNQNTEAFF. Written as DNA, the CDR3 is TGTGCCATCAGTGACGGGAACCAGAACACTGAAGCTTTCTTT.